This TCR beta chain was sequenced for a study of regulatory T cells in long-lasting Graves disease. This clonotype was detected only a few times. CDR1 is WNHNN and CDR2 is SYGVQD in the germline V gene (reference sequence). The CDR3 totals 15 residues. Between the trimmed V and J ends, which lost 3 bases and 2 bases, there was a span of 12 bases. CDR3 regions were amplified by Arm-PCR using iRepertoire HTBI primers to build TCR beta libraries. Via MiXCR, TCRdb re-called the multiplex PCR reads, giving one row per CDR3 protein. The table lists some 250,000 distinct CDR3 sequences, over 20% of them singletons. Sample time point: newly diagnosed GD, antithyroid drugs for less than 3 months. Making the TCR library involved RNA that had been extracted from PBMCs.

The clonotype originates from a female donor with Graves disease. The sequenced sample was peripheral blood mononuclear cells (PBMCs), obtained at new diagnosis, from a patient treated with antithyroid drugs. J is TRBJ2-3 and V is TRBV10-1; tentative D call: TRBD1 (6 bases). The CDR3 sequence is CASSDEQGITDTQYF. For the CDR3, the DNA is TGCGCCAGCAGTGATGAACAGGGCATCACAGATACGCAGTATTTT.